This T cell receptor (beta chain) was identified during a study of tumor-infiltrating lymphocytes in primary liver carcinoma. General observations from the study: Relative to blood, tumors carried a significantly larger fraction of the repertoire in their top 250 clones (p = 0.039).

A note on this clonotype: Antigen: not known. The conserved final phenylalanine or tryptophan is absent from the CDR3, which likely points to a read error.

Bulk tissue was left unsorted, and RNA and DNA were co-extracted from 20-30 mg of it. Germline-derived CDR1 and CDR2 are SGHAT and FQDESV (reference sequence). The CDR3 is 15 residues long. Starting from approximately 0.45 ug of total RNA, TCR beta cDNA was produced with a primer in the constant region. What produced the TCR beta libraries was three nested multiplex PCR rounds using slightly modified ARM-PCR. The two initial PCR rounds, nine to eleven cycles each, used TRBV1-TRBV30 forward and C-beta reverse primers. TCRdb re-derived calls from the multiplex PCR reads in MiXCR, one entry per CDR3 protein. The repertoire holds 20,000 to 25,000 distinct CDR3 sequences, with approximately 70% as singletons.

The sample consisted of liver tumor tissue from sampling region 1. Documented subset: tumor region T1, superior pole. The origin of this receptor is a man aged 35-49 years with primary liver carcinoma and hepatitis B virus infection. The V and J genes are TRBV11-1 and TRBJ2-1, with a tentative D call TRBD1 (6 bases). The CDR3 loop reads CASSLTGTTYNEQFL. CDR3 nucleotides: TGTGCTAGCAGCTTAACTGGGACAACCTACAATGAGCAGTTCCTC.